These 12 T cell receptor beta chains originate from one sample sequenced in a study of T-cell memory formation after mild COVID-19. From the 5' RACE reads, TCRdb called clonotypes with MiXCR, one entry per CDR3 protein. The sample has about 350,000 distinct CDR3 sequences; roughly 15% are singletons. Sample: PBMCs or a T cell subset sorted from them (not recorded which). The receptor set was obtained from a man aged 18 to 30 who had mild COVID-19 (a few samples of this study predate the infection). Cell type and time point are not known.

The chain has TRBV10-2 and TRBJ2-7, with 9 bases fitting TRBD1. The CDR3 length is 14 residues. Germline CDR1 WSHSY, CDR2 SAAADI. Trimming cost V 6 bases and J 2 bases; bases outside gene matches: 5. This chain's CDR3 is CASRAGQGTYEQYF. The CDR3, as DNA: TGCGCCAGCAGGGCGGGACAGGGCACCTACGAGCAGTACTTC.

This clonotype has more than one count but fewer than ten. V is TRBV4-3 and J is TRBJ2-5, with 8 bases identical to TRBD2. This CDR3 contains 14 residues. The V gene's germline CDR1 is LGHNA and CDR2 YSLEER. V shed 4 bases and J 5 bases; nucleotides not matched to a gene: 6. The CDR3 DNA reads TGCGCCAGCAGCCGAGCGCCTAGCGGGGAGACCCAGTACTTC. This gives the protein CASSRAPSGETQYF.

This clonotype has a handful of counts. This rearrangement joins TRBV7-2 to TRBJ2-3, with a weak D call TRBD1 (5 bases). Germline loops: CDR1 SGHTA, CDR2 FQGNSA. The CDR3 is made up of 15 amino acids. V was pared by 3 bases and J by 0 bases, with 10 bases between. In DNA, the CDR3 is TGTGCCAGCAGCTTGGGGCATTCTAGCACAGATACGCAGTATTTT. It encodes CASSLGHSSTDTQYF.

This clonotype was seen repeatedly, ten times or more. The genes are TRBV11-2 and TRBJ1-1, with unresolved D. The CDR3 loop spans 13 amino acids. V lost 3 bases and J lost 5, with 10 bases in between. Germline values: CDR1 SGHAT, CDR2 FQNNGV. In DNA, the CDR3 is TGTGCCAGCAGCTTTACGTCGGCGACTGAAGCTTTCTTT. This encodes CASSFTSATEAFF.

The chain uses TRBV7-2 and TRBJ2-5; possible D gene TRBD1, 6 bases. The CDR3 runs 14 residues. The V end lost 2 bases, the J end lost 7 bases, and 14 bases lay between the germline ends. The V gene's germline CDR1 is SGHTA and CDR2 FQGNSA. CDR3 DNA sequence: TGTGCCAGCAGCTTATCAGGCCTACAGGGGACCCAGTACTTC. The encoded protein is CASSLSGLQGTQYF. Filled out from reference TRBV7-2 and TRBJ2-5, the complete variable domain reads GAGVSQSPSNKVTEKGKDVELRCDPISGHTALYWYRQSLGQGLEFLIYFQGNSAPDKSGLPSDRFSAERTGGSVSTLTIQRTQQEDSAVYLCASSLSGLQGTQYFGPGTRLLVL.

J is TRBJ1-5 and V is TRBV7-2; 8 positions match TRBD1. This CDR3 comprises 14 residues. Germline trimming cut 5 bases from V and 7 bases from J; bases unmatched to any gene: 7. Germline assignment: CDR1 SGHTA and CDR2 FQGNSA. CDR3 in DNA: TGTGCCAGCAGCCCGAACAGGGGGGAGCAGCCCCAGCATTTT. Residues: CASSPNRGEQPQHF. Using reference TRBV7-2 and TRBJ1-5 for the parts outside the CDR3, the full variable domain is GAGVSQSPSNKVTEKGKDVELRCDPISGHTALYWYRQSLGQGLEFLIYFQGNSAPDKSGLPSDRFSAERTGGSVSTLTIQRTQQEDSAVYLCASSPNRGEQPQHFGDGTRLSIL.

The chain carries TRBV12-3 or TRBV12-4 and TRBJ2-5; either TRBD1 or TRBD2 may fit D (5 bases each). The CDR3 totals 16 residues. V dropped 6 bases and J dropped 0 bases, with 17 bases sitting between them. CDR3 nucleotides: TGTGCCAGCAGCCCACCCGGGGCAACGTACCAAGAGACCCAGTACTTC. Protein product: CASSPPGATYQETQYF.

This clonotype was detected only a few times. The chain combines TRBV12-3 or TRBV12-4 with TRBJ1-6; 7 nucleotides match TRBD1. V lost 6 bases, J lost 10 bases, and 6 bases stayed unmatched. This CDR3 comprises 13 residues. This chain's CDR3 is CASRRTGDSPLHF. In DNA form, the CDR3 reads TGTGCCAGCAGGCGAACAGGGGACTCACCCCTCCACTTT.

This clonotype was detected only a few times. CDR3 DNA: TGTGCCAGCAGTTACTCGTCAGGGAAGCAGCCCCAGCATTTT. This codes for CASSYSSGKQPQHF. The J gene is TRBJ1-5, the V gene TRBV6-5, with a weak D call TRBD1 (5 bases). Deletions cut 0 bases from V and 7 bases from J, with 10 bases between. Germline V gene lookup returns CDR1 MNHEY and CDR2 SVGAGI. This CDR3 is 14 amino acids long.

This clonotype was observed a few times. J is TRBJ2-5 and V is TRBV5-4; 10 bases align to TRBD2. The CDR3 length is 16 residues. The V segment lost 4 bases and the J segment 5 bases; nucleotides outside the gene matches: 11. Germline CDR1 SGHNT, CDR2 YYREEE (reference sequence). CDR3 amino acids: CASSATASGGAETQYF. The CDR3 nucleotides are TGTGCCAGCAGCGCGACGGCGAGCGGGGGGGCGGAGACCCAGTACTTC.

Only a few counts were recorded for this clonotype. The V call is TRBV7-8, the J call TRBJ2-7; D gene ambiguous. With 3 bases removed from V and 0 bases from J, the gap between germline ends came to 12 bases. The CDR3 runs 15 residues. Per the germline V gene, CDR1 is SGHVS and CDR2 is FQNEAQ. CDR3 sequence (DNA): TGTGCCAGCAGCTTTGGCAGTTCAAGCTCCTACGAGCAGTACGTC. This encodes CASSFGSSSSYEQYV.

This chain links TRBV4-1 with TRBJ1-4; 10 positions agree with TRBD1. V was pared by 1 base and J by 6 bases, with 8 bases of the junction left unmatched. The CDR3 runs to 17 residues. From germline, CDR1 is MGHRA and CDR2 YSYEKL. CDR3 DNA sequence: TGCGCCAGCAGCCAAGTGACAGGGGGCGGCTTTTATGAAAAACTGTTTTTT. This gives the protein CASSQVTGGGFYEKLFF.